This note documents a single T cell receptor beta chain sequence. Its antigen is currently unknown. TCRdb reanalysed the 5' RACE reads using MiXCR and keeps one entry per CDR3 protein. The sample has some 80,000 distinct CDR3 sequences, roughly 4.7% seen once. This record comes from a study of early T cells in non-severe SARS-CoV-2 infection. General study findings and limits: CD4 and private specificities were missed by VDJdb matching, which favored anti-spike CD8 responses.

The trim removed 7 bases at V and 3 bases at J, leaving 7 bases unmatched. The CDR3 extends over 15 amino acids. The germline V gene encodes CDR1 SNHLY and CDR2 FYNNEI. The receptor was derived from an adult who was a healthcare worker with PCR-confirmed SARS-CoV-2 infection or an uninfected control (not recorded which). Sequencing used whole blood, obtained at baseline. This rearrangement joins TRBV2 to TRBJ1-4; TRBD1 matches 8 bases. CDR3 sequence (DNA): TGTGCCAGCATCTTAGACAGGGGACCTAATGAAAAACTGTTTTTT. This translates into CASILDRGPNEKLFF.